The 18 T cell receptor beta chains given below trace back to one sample, sequenced in a study of T cells in Graves' hyperthyroidism and ophthalmopathy. The source material, RNA transcripts, was used to amplify TCR beta CDR3 regions. TCR CDR3 regions were first amplified by RT-PCR with HTBI primers. TCRdb analysed the multiplex PCR reads with MiXCR anew, one entry per CDR3 protein. Of more than 550,000 distinct CDR3 sequences listed, around 16% are singletons. Sequenced: blood. These receptor sequences come from a man aged 45-65 years with Graves' hyperthyroidism.

This clonotype occurred many times. The chain is built from TRBV10-3 and TRBJ2-7; perhaps D is TRBD1 or TRBD2 (5 bases each). Trimming removed 6 bases from V and 3 bases from J, with 12 bases in between. In germline, CDR1 is ENHRY, CDR2 SYGVKD. The CDR3 sequence is 13 residues long. CDR3 region: CAISRGVNYEQYF. DNA of the CDR3: TGTGCCATCAGCAGAGGGGTCAACTACGAGCAGTACTTC.

The chain carries TRBV2 and TRBJ1-5; 7 positions agree with TRBD1. With V trimmed by 6 bases and J by 7 bases, 9 bases remained unmatched. The CDR3 spans 14 residues. The germline V gene has CDR1 SNHLY and CDR2 FYNNEI. CDR3 region: CASRFRDSSQPQHF. CDR3 coding DNA: TGTGCCAGCAGGTTCCGGGACAGCAGCCAGCCCCAGCATTTT.

This clonotype showed up many times. The V and J genes are TRBV6-1 and TRBJ1-1; D may be TRBD1 (5 bases). The CDR3 sequence is 15 residues long. Germline V gene data show CDR1 as MNHNS and CDR2 as SASEGT. V was shortened by 5 bases and J by 5 bases, with 18 bases between the two germline ends. CDR3 DNA: TGTGCCAGCAGTTACGGTGACACACGGGGGACTGAAGCTTTCTTT. Protein sequence: CASSYGDTRGTEAFF.

This clonotype turned up a few times. A much larger clone is a single base away; this may be a read error. V and J are TRBV7-6 and TRBJ2-3, with D perhaps TRBD1 (6 bases). The CDR3 runs to 14 residues. With 8 bases removed from V and 3 bases from J, the gap between germline ends came to 15 bases. The V gene's germline CDR1 is SGHVS and CDR2 FNYEAQ. The CDR3 DNA follows: TGTGCCAGCGGGGCGAGGGGGTGGACAGATACGCAGTATTTT. This gives the protein CASGARGWTDTQYF.

The chain employs TRBV16 and TRBJ1-3; D is uncertain. The germline CDR1 and CDR2 sequences are KGHSY and FQNENV. CDR3 length: 14 residues. V shed 5 bases and J shed 2 bases, with 10 bases lying between them. The CDR3, as DNA: TGTGCCAGCAGCGCAGAAAGTCCTGGAAACACCATATATTTT. This codes for CASSAESPGNTIYF.

This clonotype was observed a few times. V gene TRBV13 combines with J gene TRBJ2-7; 8 bases align to TRBD1. J gave up 5 bases and V 5 bases, and 5 bases lay outside the gene matches. The CDR3 has 13 amino acids. CDR1 and CDR2 from the germline V gene are PRHDT and FYEKMQ (reference sequence). The CDR3 nucleotides read TGTGCCAGCAGCCCCAAGGACAGGGACGAGCAGTACTTC. Translated, it gives CASSPKDRDEQYF.

The table lists this clonotype with many counts. The chain combines TRBV7-9 with TRBJ2-7, with 7 bases that match TRBD2. V trimming: 3 bases; J trimming: 7 bases; junction bases outside the gene matches: 6. CDR1 is SEHNR, CDR2 FQNEAQ, per germline (reference sequence). The CDR3 contains 13 residues. The chain's CDR3 is CASSLASGGEQYF. The CDR3 nucleotides read TGTGCCAGCAGCTTGGCTAGCGGCGGAGAGCAGTACTTC.

The V call is TRBV5-1, the J call TRBJ1-1; possibly TRBD1 for D (6 bases). The CDR3 sequence is 16 residues long. V lost 0 bases and J 0 bases, leaving 12 bases between the germline ends. The germline V gene has CDR1 SGHRS and CDR2 YFSETQ. The CDR3 is CASSLDTGLVNTEAFF. The CDR3 region has the DNA TGCGCCAGCAGCTTGGATACAGGGCTCGTGAACACTGAAGCTTTCTTT.

This clonotype occurred many times. The V gene is TRBV7-3, the J gene TRBJ1-1, with D maybe TRBD1 (5 bases). The V gene lost 2 bases and the J gene lost 4 bases, with 11 bases spanning the gap. Germline V gene sequence: CDR1 SGHTA, CDR2 FQGTGA. This CDR3 spans 14 amino acids. As DNA, the CDR3 is TGTGCCAGCAGCTTATCACCGGGGCTCACTGAAGCTTTCTTT. This codes for CASSLSPGLTEAFF.

Only a few counts were recorded for this clonotype. The CDR3 loop is CASSLEVVLGNTGELFF. Here the CDR3 DNA reads TGTGCCAGCAGCTTAGAAGTTGTACTCGGCAACACCGGGGAGCTGTTTTTT. This rearrangement joins TRBV7-2 to TRBJ2-2; unclear D gene. V lost 1 base and J lost 2, with 14 bases in between. CDR1 is SGHTA, CDR2 FQGNSA, per germline. CDR3 length: 17 amino acids.

This clonotype was observed at least ten times. The chain links TRBV29-1 to TRBJ2-2, with D hard to call. V was clipped by 4 bases and J by 6 bases, with 9 bases between them. Germline V gene sequence: CDR1 SQVTM, CDR2 ANQGSEA. CDR3 size: 12 residues. CDR3 loop: CSVAWGAGELFF. The CDR3 coding sequence is TGCAGCGTTGCCTGGGGTGCCGGGGAGCTGTTTTTT.

The J gene is TRBJ2-7, the V gene TRBV3-1; tentative D call: TRBD1 (5 bases). The CDR3 length is 14 residues. Germline CDR1 is LGHDT and CDR2 is YNNKEL (reference sequence). V was clipped by 4 bases and J by 0 bases, with 10 bases between them. The CDR3 reads CASSPKGPSYEQYF. Here the CDR3 DNA reads TGTGCCAGCAGCCCAAAGGGGCCCTCCTACGAGCAGTACTTC.

This clonotype has at least ten counts. This chain uses TRBV6-1 with TRBJ1-6, with 7 bases identical to TRBD1. Germline assignment: CDR1 MNHNS and CDR2 SASEGT. Germline trimming cut 6 bases from V and 6 bases from J; bases unmatched to any gene: 11. The CDR3 is 16 residues long. This chain's CDR3 is CASRNDRAVGNSPLHF. CDR3 nucleotide sequence: TGTGCCAGCAGAAACGACAGGGCGGTGGGTAATTCACCCCTCCACTTT.

The gene calls are TRBV28 and TRBJ1-2, with unresolved D. The CDR3 loop spans 13 amino acids. V was shortened by 6 bases and J by 2 bases, with 10 bases between the two germline ends. Germline loops: CDR1 MDHEN, CDR2 SYDVKM. This CDR3 reads CASRPVLNYGYTF. DNA for the CDR3: TGTGCCAGCAGACCTGTCCTAAACTATGGCTACACCTTC.

This clonotype was seen a single time. The chain links TRBV28 to TRBJ1-2; tentatively, D is TRBD1 (5 bases). The V gene lost 1 base and the J gene lost 8 bases, with 14 bases spanning the gap. CDR1 is MDHEN and CDR2 is SYDVKM in the germline V gene. The CDR3 totals 14 residues. This CDR3 reads CASSLLGVTSGYTF. The CDR3 nucleotides read TGTGCCAGCAGTTTATTAGGGGTGACTAGCGGCTACACCTTC.

At least ten counts were recorded for this clonotype. The V and J genes are TRBV6-2 or TRBV6-3 and TRBJ2-2; unclear D gene. CDR3 size: 13 residues. Germline V CDR1 and CDR2: MNHEY, SVGEGT. The V gene lost 5 bases and the J gene lost 7 bases, with 11 bases spanning the gap. The CDR3 nucleotides are TGTGCCAGCAGTCCACACCAAAGCGGGGAGCTGTTTTTT. This codes for CASSPHQSGELFF.

This clonotype was counted only a few times. The gene calls are TRBV2 and TRBJ2-1; D is possibly TRBD2 (6 bases). V was shortened by 4 bases and J by 2 bases, with 12 bases between the two germline ends. In germline, CDR1 is SNHLY, CDR2 FYNNEI. The CDR3 length is 15 residues. The CDR3 DNA reads as TGTGCCAGCAGTGCGGGCGGGATCCCCTACAATGAGCAGTTCTTC. It is translated as CASSAGGIPYNEQFF.

This clonotype occurred many times. The V gene is TRBV5-1, the J gene TRBJ2-7; 9 bases line up with TRBD1. The V gene's germline CDR1 is SGHRS and CDR2 YFSETQ. The CDR3 covers 16 residues. V shed 4 bases and J 3 bases; nucleotides not matched to a gene: 11. Here the CDR3 DNA reads TGCGCCAGCAGCGTACTACAGGGGGCTGGCTTCTACGAGCAGTACTTC. Amino acids: CASSVLQGAGFYEQYF.